This TCR beta chain was obtained from a study of blood T cell repertoires in COVID-19. In the source study's methods: Counts of nucleated cells, estimated from reference gene primer amplification, were obtained. TCRdb's copy holds only in-frame clones and misses some; the assay was immunoSEQ multiplex PCR. V, J and clone size are those of that table, while D and trimming were read from the DNA. The sample has approximately 230,000 clones; about nine tenths are singletons. Sequences were obtained from PBMCs or T cells enriched from blood (not recorded which). The sequence was obtained from a man aged 18 to 30 who had recovered from COVID-19.

CDR3 nucleotides: TGTGCCAGCAGCTTAACAGCCGTTCTCGGCGAGCAGTACTTC. The encoded protein is CASSLTAVLGEQYF. V gene TRBV5-5 combines with J gene TRBJ2-7; unclear D gene. This CDR3 is 14 amino acids long. The germline V and J ends were trimmed by 2 bases and 6 bases, with 15 bases remaining between them. Germline assignment: CDR1 SGHKS and CDR2 YYEKEE (reference sequence).